The T cell receptor beta chain under discussion was sequenced for a study of persistence of HIV-infected CD4 T cells. Findings and caveats of the study: Antigen-responding cells were enriched for degenerate expanded CDR3beta sequences.

Cells were stimulated with overlapping HIV-1 Gag 15-mer peptides. CD40L/CD69 double-negative CD45RO-high memory CD4+ T cells were collected. This was the immunoSEQ version 4 assay in survey mode. The protocol was immunoSEQ multiplex PCR, while the TCRdb copy is restricted to in-frame clones and leaves out a portion. Altogether about 40,000 clones are present, approximately 80% being singletons, with the ten largest covering 11% to 15%. A note on this clone: Its specificity is not known.

The material sequenced was CD4+ T cells sorted from PBMCs after 18-hour stimulation, taken from a patient who received antiretroviral therapy. This sequence originates from an adult man with HIV who was CMV-seropositive.

The CDR3 DNA sequence: TGTGCCAGCACTATTCGGAGGGGCGCTGAAGCTTTCTTT. This sequence encodes CASTIRRGAEAFF. The chain links TRBV6-5 to TRBJ1-1, with D perhaps matching TRBD1 (5 bases). Trimming removed 7 bases from V and 6 bases from J, with 15 bases in between. The CDR3 covers 13 residues. Germline values: CDR1 MNHEY, CDR2 SVGAGI.